This T cell receptor (beta chain) came from a study of molecular identifiers for immune sequencing clone quantification (dated by TCRdb to about 2018). Some background on the complete study: For a replicate experiment, the RNA from either approximately 20,000 or 100,000 naive CD8 T cells was divided into five aliquots, and four of those aliquots went on to sequencing. The study was a methods study using CD8 T cells to benchmark molecular-identifier clustering-based TCR repertoire sequencing (MIDCIRS) and TCR RNA copy counting. The study at large found these results: When barcode sub-clustering was not used, chimeric consensus sequences inflated TCR diversity, with chimeras reaching as high as 47%. Naive libraries contained spiked-in Jurkat TCR RNA (around ten copies' worth), which is not part of the donor repertoire. Highly expanded clone sizes could be underestimated because identical TCR molecules may share a barcode. Modeling gave roughly 2.9 recovered TCR RNA copies per cell versus around 9.9 by digital PCR, implying about 30% capture efficiency. Spiked-in Jurkat TCR RNA equivalent to a single cell was reported to be detectable even among approximately 900,000 naive CD8 T cells. In CMV-specific effector cells, clones with more than 20 RNA copies contained over 97% of molecules, whereas in naive cells such clones contained under 1% of molecules.

This clonotype was counted at least ten times. This receptor's antigen is unknown. Base qualities are not recorded, but no much larger clone differs from it by a single base. Libraries of naive CD8 T cells were generated from around 20,000 to 1,000,000 sorted cells, with 10%, 30% or 50% of the purified RNA used. Naive CD8 T cells were FACS-sorted as CD8+CD4-CCR7+CD45RA+ on a BD FACSAria II into RLT Plus buffer. Detection sensitivity was tested by spiking Jurkat RNA equal to roughly ten TCR copies' worth into samples containing roughly 17,000-1,100,000 naive CD8 T cells. Enrichment of CD8 T cells was performed with RosetteSep CD8+ T Cell Enrichment Cocktail and Ficoll-Paque, after which ACK red cell lysis was carried out. Library generation was performed with PCR. TCRdb shows the sequencer as Illumina HiSeq 4000. Bulk TCR libraries were generated as previously described, with the TCR primers listed in Table S5 used. Total RNA was purified with the Qiagen AllPrep DNA/RNA kit. Before any analysis, reads coming from multiple sequencing runs of the same library were combined into one pool. Per the original workflow: Only reads with exact TCR constant sequence were kept, trimmed to 150 nt, and grouped by their 12-nt molecular barcodes. Within each barcode group, reads were sub-clustered at a 15% Levenshtein threshold, and quality-weighted consensus sequences were built per RNA molecule. Non-functional sequences were excluded, and lower-count sequences lying one edit away from another sequence were also excluded. Based on fitting two negative binomial distributions, any barcode sub-cluster with under 20% of the maximum read count was discarded. TCRdb's own reprocessing of the public reads used fastp at Q25 and MiXCR and kept productive beta chains. Each entry is one CDR3 protein sequence, shown with its most common DNA and genes. What appears here as the V and J calls and clone size reflects TCRdb's work, not the paper's. Across this sample there are 20,000 to 25,000 distinct CDR3 sequences, with approximately 17% seen only once. The ten largest clonotypes hold around 1% of the sample.

In the germline V gene (reference sequence), CDR1 corresponds to DFQATT and CDR2 to SNEGSKA. The CDR3, from cysteine to phenylalanine, totals 19 residues. The read is trimmed to its CDR3 DNA, 57 bases read in frame from base 1. V is trimmed back by 0 bases and J by 4 bases, and the junction contains 10 bases that no gene match accounts for. The source is a human donor in good health. Some libraries in this study had Jurkat cell RNA spiked in. The sequenced sample consisted of naive CD8+ T cells from blood, with Jurkat cell RNA spiked in. The cell subset or site label of this sample denotes: FACS-sorted CD8+CD4-CCR7+CD45RA+ naive T cells. The chain was built from TRBV20-1 and TRBJ2-3; TRBD2 matches 16 bases in the middle. The CDR3 region has the sequence CSARDHSGTSGRAADTQYF. The base sequence is TGCAGTGCTAGAGATCACTCCGGGACTAGCGGGAGGGCCGCAGATACGCAGTATTTT.